Listed below are T cell receptor beta chains from one sample, sequenced in a study of cytomegalovirus exposure and HLA in healthy donors. The repertoire was sequenced with immunoSEQ multiplex PCR; TCRdb's copy has only in-frame clones and lacks some. Of about 140,000 clones listed, approximately 80% were seen once; the top ten hold about 2%. Material for sequencing was PBMCs. The receptors were gathered from a man between 40 and 49 years old in good health and CMV-seronegative. Each CDR3 is given without its conserved first and last residue.

j_call,v_call,cdr3_aa
TRBJ2-7,TRBV30,AWSSGSYEQY
TRBJ1-2,TRBV6-5,ASRRGQGNYGYT
TRBJ2-1,TRBV6-4,ASSDEAGVNEQF
TRBJ1-6,TRBV28,ASSPIAGGNSPLH
TRBJ2-1,TRBV15,ATSLLLDRNEQF
TRBJ2-7,TRBV18,ASSPTGSPYEQY
TRBJ2-1,TRBV30,AWSKEGANEQF
TRBJ1-1,TRBV2,ASSEGSYTEAF
TRBJ1-2,TRBV10-3,AIGGGLGYT
TRBJ2-7,TRBV5-1,ASSLVVGGFYEQY
TRBJ2-7,TRBV11-1,ASSLRREISYEQY
TRBJ1-5,TRBV2,ASMTESDQPQH
TRBJ2-7,TRBV5-1,ASSGDTPEMGQY
TRBJ1-2,TRBV5-6,ASSLEIQGQGGYT
TRBJ1-5,TRBV7-8,ASSLESGAGYQPQH
TRBJ1-3,TRBV15,ATSMDRPGNTIY
TRBJ2-7,TRBV11-2,ASSLVPTSGPHYEQY
TRBJ1-1,TRBV5-1,ASSLGQVNTEAF
TRBJ2-5,TRBV7-2,ASSWGGDQETQY
TRBJ2-7,TRBV4-1,ASSQVSGAYEQY
TRBJ2-1,TRBV5-1,ASSLGTSGNYNEQF
TRBJ1-1,TRBV2,ASTLLQGATEAF
TRBJ2-1,TRBV5-1,ASSLFAAESYNEQF
TRBJ2-2,TRBV9,ASSDEGTGSAGELF
TRBJ2-5,TRBV6-4,ASSESQGGTQY
TRBJ1-1,TRBV4-3,ASSQADRFRNTEAF
TRBJ1-2,TRBV18,ASSPTMDRTQNNYGYT
TRBJ1-5,TRBV7-9,SSSFGGGGQPQH
TRBJ2-3,TRBV7-9,ASRSSRLAATDTQY
TRBJ2-7,TRBV5-1,ASSWTTGAAYEQY
TRBJ2-5,TRBV29-1,SAGTAEETQY
TRBJ2-7,TRBV7-9,SSSSRDRALGQYEQY
TRBJ1-4,TRBV10-3,AISPTGADEKLF
TRBJ2-2,TRBV14,ASSQYTGELF
TRBJ2-2,TRBV10-2,ASSLLAGDTGELF
TRBJ2-7,TRBV20-1,SATGAYEQY
NA,TRBV10-3,AISGSYEQY
TRBJ2-4,TRBV5-6,ASSFLTSGGAKNIQY
TRBJ2-1,TRBV2,ASPGTGLPQGEQF
TRBJ2-7,TRBV27,ASSLDGRDRDSYEQY